The T cell receptor (beta chain) under discussion was sequenced for a study of cytomegalovirus exposure and HLA in healthy donors. Study observations and caveats: Associated with HLA alleles at 0.05 false discovery rate in a later analysis were fewer than 20,000 TCR beta sequences.

Regarding this clone: Its antigen remains unknown.

Researchers ran the PCR with 60 Vbeta and 13 Jbeta primers. TCRdb's table, derived via immunoSEQ multiplex PCR, lists solely in-frame clones and lacks some. The sample has about 160,000 clones, about 80% seen once. CDR1 is SEHNR and CDR2 is FQNEAQ in the germline V gene (reference sequence). The ends lost 5 bases at V and 2 bases at J; junction bases unmatched: 9. The CDR3 consists of 16 residues. Source material: PBMCs. The TCR comes from a man in his fifties in good health and CMV-seropositive. The chain couples TRBV7-9 to TRBJ2-3; 8 bases agree with TRBD2. The CDR3 protein is CASSASGLGLTDTQYF. The CDR3 DNA reads as TGTGCCAGCAGCGCCTCGGGACTAGGACTCACAGATACGCAGTATTTT.